Detailed here is one TCR beta chain. Trimming pared 6 bases from V and 3 bases from J, leaving 14 bases between. The length of the CDR3 is 14 residues. CDR1 KGHSH and CDR2 LQKENI come from the germline V gene. As handled by the study authors: Amplification of reference gene primers provided the estimated nucleated cell counts. The table came from immunoSEQ multiplex PCR; TCRdb's copy has only in-frame clones and leaves some out. V, J and clone size are those of that table, while D and trimming were read from the DNA. This repertoire shows tens of thousands of clones, approximately 86% found once; its top ten account for about a quarter. These data are taken from a study of blood T cell repertoires in COVID-19. Study in general: Both acute and convalescent COVID-19 samples were obtained from the United States, Italy and Spain. T cells, B-cell-depleted T cells, or PBMCs provided the cDNA or gDNA that served as material.

The V call is TRBV18, the J call TRBJ1-2; D is perhaps TRBD1 (5 bases). The clonotype originates from an elderly woman with active or convalescent COVID-19. Sequences were obtained from peripheral blood. CDR3 amino acids: CASSRTRGDYGYTF. The CDR3 DNA sequence: TGTGCCAGCTCGCGGACTCGGGGGGACTATGGCTACACCTTC.